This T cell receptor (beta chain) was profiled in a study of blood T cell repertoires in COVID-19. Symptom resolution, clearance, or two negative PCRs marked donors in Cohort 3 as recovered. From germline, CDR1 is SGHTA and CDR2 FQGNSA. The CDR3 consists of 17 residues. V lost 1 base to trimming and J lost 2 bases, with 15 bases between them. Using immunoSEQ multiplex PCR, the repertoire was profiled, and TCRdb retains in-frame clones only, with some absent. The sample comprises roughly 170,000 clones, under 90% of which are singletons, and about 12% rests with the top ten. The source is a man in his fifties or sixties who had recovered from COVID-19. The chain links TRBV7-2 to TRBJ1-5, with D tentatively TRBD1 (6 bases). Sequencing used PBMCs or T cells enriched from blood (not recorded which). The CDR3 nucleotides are TGTGCCAGCAGCTTAGAGGGCAGGGGATTCGGCAATCAGCCCCAGCATTTT. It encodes CASSLEGRGFGNQPQHF.